These 31 T cell receptor beta chains were sequenced from one sample in a study of control samples from healthy donors and cancer patients. Profiled with immunoSEQ multiplex PCR; TCRdb holds only in-frame clones, not every one. The table shows some 120,000 clones, with about 93% occurring only once. Sequenced input: PBMCs. The receptors here all came from a man in his forties or fifties with head and neck cancer.

V gene TRBV11-2 combines with J gene TRBJ1-5; the D gene is possibly TRBD1 (5 bases). The germline V gene encodes CDR1 SGHAT and CDR2 FQNNGV. This CDR3 has 14 amino acids. V gave up 5 bases and J gave up 4 bases, with 12 bases separating them. This CDR3 is CASSPIGGNQPQHF. CDR3 sequence (DNA): TGTGCCAGCAGCCCCATCGGGGGTAATCAGCCCCAGCATTTT.

This clone was picked up one time. The chain recombines TRBV4-3 with TRBJ1-4; possible D gene TRBD1, 5 bases. The CDR3 contains 14 residues. Looked up from germline, CDR1 is LGHNA and CDR2 is YSLEER. Between the trimmed V and J ends, which lost 1 base and 8 bases, there was a span of 11 bases. CDR3 nucleotide sequence: TGCGCCAGCAGCCAAGTCCAGGGTGGGGAAAAACTGTTTTTT. Translated, it gives CASSQVQGGEKLFF.

There are a few counts of this clone. The rearrangement links TRBV7-3 to TRBJ2-2; 9 bases agree with TRBD1. V lost 3 bases, J lost 1 base, and 0 bases stayed unmatched. The CDR3 sequence is 15 residues long. Looked up from germline, CDR1 is SGHTA and CDR2 is FQGTGA. The CDR3 spells CASSLTGGNTGELFF. CDR3 nucleotide sequence: TGTGCCAGCAGCTTGACAGGGGGGAACACCGGGGAGCTGTTTTTT.

The V and J genes are TRBV4-3 and TRBJ2-2, with D perhaps TRBD1 (6 bases). This CDR3 is built from 17 residues. Germline assignment: CDR1 LGHNA and CDR2 YSLEER. Trimming took off 4 bases at V and 4 bases at J, with 19 bases between the two ends. The CDR3 loop is CASSLGHTDGPTGELFF. The CDR3 coding sequence is TGCGCCAGCAGCCTGGGACATACCGACGGACCCACCGGGGAGCTGTTTTTT.

The CDR3 DNA reads TGCAGTGCTAGTTCGAGCAATCAGCCCCAGCATTTT. Its translation: CSASSSNQPQHF. J is TRBJ1-5 and V is TRBV20-1; D gene uncertain. The CDR3 has 12 amino acids. The germline V gene encodes CDR1 DFQATT and CDR2 SNEGSKA (reference sequence). The germline V and J ends were trimmed by 3 bases and 1 base, with 4 bases remaining between them.

The J gene is TRBJ2-3, the V gene TRBV7-9; TRBD1 might be the D (6 bases). The CDR3 is made up of 17 amino acids. The ends were cut back, 1 base at V and 1 base at J, with 15 bases in the middle. Germline V lookup: CDR1 SEHNR, CDR2 FQNEAQ (reference sequence). The CDR3 loop is CASSLDNRVRGTDTQYF. The CDR3 DNA reads TGTGCCAGCAGCTTAGACAACAGGGTAAGGGGCACAGATACGCAGTATTTT. Full variable domain (rest looked up from reference TRBV7-9 and TRBJ2-3): DTGVSQNPRHKITKRGQNVTFRCDPISEHNRLYWYRQTLGQGPEFLTYFQNEAQLEKSRLLSDRFSAERPKGSFSTLEIQRTEQGDSAMYLCASSLDNRVRGTDTQYFGPGTRLTVL.

V is TRBV29-1 and J is TRBJ1-4, with TRBD1 matching 7 bases. The V segment lost 5 bases and the J segment 8 bases; nucleotides outside the gene matches: 8. The CDR3 has 13 residues. Per the germline V gene, CDR1 is SQVTM and CDR2 is ANQGSEA. This chain's CDR3 is CSVRDSAREKLFF. In DNA form, the CDR3 reads TGCAGCGTTCGGGACAGTGCGCGGGAAAAACTGTTTTTT.

CDR3 nucleotides: TGTGCCAGCAGTGAATGGGGGGGGGTCGTAGATACGCAGTATTTT. Protein sequence: CASSEWGGVVDTQYF. V usage is TRBV25-1 and J usage is TRBJ2-3, with 7 bases fitting TRBD2. This CDR3 is built from 15 residues. V trimming: 1 base; J trimming: 5 bases; junction bases outside the gene matches: 6. Germline loops: CDR1 MGHDK, CDR2 SYGVNS.

The chain combines TRBV25-1 with TRBJ2-7, with D perhaps being TRBD1 or TRBD2 (6 bases each). The CDR3 is 17 amino acids. The V end was cut by 1 base, the J end by 2 bases, with 18 bases between. Germline CDR1 and CDR2: MGHDK and SYGVNS. The CDR3 DNA reads as TGTGCCAGCAGTGAATCTTTGGGGGGCGGAAGGGCCTACGAGCAGTACTTC. It specifies CASSESLGGGRAYEQYF.

The chain employs TRBV5-1 and TRBJ1-1; D is unclear. V dropped 6 bases and J dropped 6 bases, with 21 bases sitting between them. The length of the CDR3 is 15 residues. Germline V CDR1 and CDR2: SGHRS, YFSETQ. CDR3 amino acids: CASTLGSAPGAEAFF. The CDR3 DNA reads as TGCGCCAGCACCCTTGGGAGCGCGCCGGGCGCTGAAGCTTTCTTT.

This chain connects TRBV6-5 to TRBJ2-1, with 8 bases fitting TRBD2. Germline V gives CDR1 MNHEY, CDR2 SVGAGI. This CDR3 region has 15 residues. With 6 bases clipped from V and 0 bases from J, the junction kept 4 bases outside the gene matches. CDR3 DNA: TGTGCCAGCAGCCGCAGCGGGAGCTCCTACAATGAGCAGTTCTTC. It translates to CASSRSGSSYNEQFF.

This chain links TRBV11-1 with TRBJ1-6, with a possible D match to TRBD1 (6 bases). Trimming removed 5 bases at V and 10 bases at J, with 21 bases between. The CDR3 extends over 16 amino acids. The germline V gene has CDR1 SGHAT and CDR2 FQDESV (reference sequence). The CDR3 sequence: CASSQVHREVDSPLHF. CDR3 nucleotide sequence: TGTGCCAGCAGCCAGGTCCACAGGGAGGTTGACTCACCCCTCCACTTT.

About this clone itself: This sample also contains other DNA sequences that code for the same CDR3. The chain uses TRBV5-1 and TRBJ2-2; 11 bases map to TRBD2. The CDR3 extends over 16 amino acids. Germline V CDR1 and CDR2: SGHRS, YFSETQ. V was clipped by 4 bases and J by 4 bases; unmatched bases: 6. The CDR3 here is CASSRSSGGGTGELFF. CDR3 nucleotide sequence: TGCGCCAGCAGCAGAAGTAGCGGGGGGGGCACCGGGGAGCTGTTTTTT.

This chain connects TRBV19 to TRBJ1-5, with D hard to call. The CDR3 runs 14 residues. V lost 10 bases and J 4 bases, leaving 17 bases between the germline ends. CDR1 and CDR2 (germline): LNHDA, SQIVND (reference sequence). The CDR3 DNA reads as TGTGCCACCTTGGGCCCTTACAGTAATCAGCCCCAGCATTTT. This translates into CATLGPYSNQPQHF.

This chain's CDR3 is CASSLVGQGRGRVGYTF. As DNA, the CDR3 is TGTGCCAGCAGCTTGGTTGGACAGGGAAGGGGAAGGGTTGGCTACACCTTC. This chain connects TRBV5-6 to TRBJ1-2, with TRBD1 matching over 8 bases. V shed 0 bases and J 7 bases; nucleotides not matched to a gene: 14. The CDR3 is made up of 17 amino acids. Germline V CDR1 and CDR2: SGHDT, YYEEEE.

The genes are TRBV3-1 (or the pseudogene TRBV3-2) and TRBJ2-5; 11 bases align to TRBD2. Germline assignment: CDR1 LGHDT and CDR2 YNNKEL (reference sequence). The CDR3 totals 15 residues. After removal of 5 bases from V and 6 bases from J, the junction contained 8 bases not matched to a gene. DNA of the CDR3: TGTGCCAGCAGCTTCGGGGTAGCGGGGGGGAAGACCCAGTACTTC. This codes for CASSFGVAGGKTQYF.

This chain uses TRBV28 with TRBJ2-7; D uncertain. The CDR3 has 15 amino acids. Trimming shortened V by 4 bases and J by 3 bases, and 16 bases separated the two germline ends. In germline, CDR1 is MDHEN, CDR2 SYDVKM. The CDR3 DNA follows: TGTGCCAGCAGTTCTCCGGACCCCGTCTTCTACGAGCAGTACTTC. Amino acids: CASSSPDPVFYEQYF.

This chain links TRBV5-6 with TRBJ2-3; D is perhaps TRBD2 (5 bases). CDR3 length equals 18 residues. Germline V lookup: CDR1 SGHDT, CDR2 YYEEEE. V shed 4 bases and J shed 4 bases, with 25 bases lying between them. CDR3 sequence: CASSRSLVRVPSADTQYF. CDR3 nucleotide sequence: TGTGCCAGCAGCCGTTCCCTAGTGCGGGTCCCATCCGCAGATACGCAGTATTTT.

J is TRBJ1-2 and V is TRBV18; 8 bases line up with TRBD1. In germline, CDR1 is KGHSH, CDR2 LQKENI. The CDR3 loop spans 14 amino acids. Trimming at V came to 5 bases and at J to 8 bases, leaving 10 bases not matched to a gene. CDR3 DNA: TGTGCCAGCTCAACGGGACAGGCCTTCGAGGGCTACACCTTC. Its translation is CASSTGQAFEGYTF.

The chain combines TRBV7-8 with TRBJ2-2; TRBD1 matches at 7 bases. Germline V CDR1 and CDR2: SGHVS, FQNEAQ. This CDR3 has 16 amino acids. With V trimmed by 2 bases and J by 0 bases, 3 bases remained unmatched. CDR3 loop: CASSLPDRTNTGELFF. CDR3 sequence (DNA): TGTGCCAGCAGCTTACCGGACAGGACGAACACCGGGGAGCTGTTTTTT.

Details on this clone: The junction differs from germline at one of its ends, possibly a read error. The same CDR3 is also encoded by other DNA sequences in this sample. The chain is built from TRBV9 and TRBJ2-3, with TRBD2 matching over 9 bases. Germline CDR1 SGDLS, CDR2 YYNGEE. The CDR3 extends over 19 amino acids. The CDR3 loop reads CASSVALGVRSGGIDTQYF. In nucleotides, the CDR3 is TGTGCCAGCAGCGTAGCTTTGGGAGTTCGGAGCGGGGGGATAGATACGCAATATTTT. Full variable domain (missing parts from reference TRBV9 and TRBJ2-3): DSGVTQTPKHLITATGQRVTLRCSPRSGDLSVYWYQQSLDQGLQFLIQYYNGEERAKGNILERFSAQQFPDLHSELNLSSLELGDSALYFCASSVALGVRSGGIDTQYFGPGTRLTVL.

The V and J genes are TRBV4-3 and TRBJ2-3; 8 nucleotides match TRBD2. The length of the CDR3 is 16 residues. Germline V gene data show CDR1 as LGHNA and CDR2 as YSLEER. V was pared by 4 bases and J by 3 bases, with 9 bases of the junction left unmatched. The CDR3 here is CASSLISGGGTDTQYF. CDR3 coding DNA: TGCGCCAGCAGCCTTATAAGCGGGGGCGGGACAGATACGCAGTATTTT.

V and J are TRBV18 and TRBJ1-1; D call uncertain. Trimming stripped 2 bases from V and 1 base from J, with 2 bases between. CDR1 KGHSH and CDR2 LQKENI come from the germline V gene. This CDR3 region has 12 residues. In DNA form, the CDR3 reads TGTGCCAGCTCACCAAAGAACACTGAAGCTTTCTTT. It is translated as CASSPKNTEAFF.

The J gene is TRBJ1-1, the V gene TRBV11-3; no reliable D call. V was pared by 1 base and J by 3 bases, with 6 bases between. CDR3 length equals 13 residues. Germline CDR1 and CDR2: SGHNT and YENEEA. The CDR3 sequence: CASSLVSYTEAFF. The CDR3 DNA reads as TGTGCCAGCAGCTTAGTATCATACACTGAAGCTTTCTTT.

The chain joins TRBV5-4 to TRBJ2-7, with 9 positions matching TRBD2. Germline V CDR1 and CDR2: SGHNT, YYREEE (reference sequence). The CDR3 is 15 amino acids. Trimming removed 1 base from V and 7 bases from J; junction bases left unmatched: 9. As DNA, the CDR3 is TGTGCCAGCAGCTTGCGCGGGGGGGCTTTCCAAGAGCAGTACTTC. Protein sequence: CASSLRGGAFQEQYF.

This chain uses TRBV6-6 with TRBJ2-7; 7 positions agree with TRBD1. CDR1 and CDR2 from the germline V gene are MNHNY and SVGAGI (reference sequence). V shed 6 bases, J shed 3 bases, and the junction held 5 bases outside the gene matches. The CDR3 totals 13 residues. The DNA for the CDR3 is TGTGCCAGCAGCAGGGGACAGAACTACGAGCAGTACTTC. Amino acids: CASSRGQNYEQYF.

This clone appeared a single time. This chain joins TRBV5-1 and TRBJ2-1, with 7 bases lining up with TRBD1. The CDR3 is 14 residues long. Germline CDR1 and CDR2: SGHRS and YFSETQ. Trimming cost V 4 bases and J 6 bases; bases outside gene matches: 7. Here the CDR3 reads CASSPRGGGNEQFF. For the CDR3, the DNA is TGCGCCAGCAGCCCGAGAGGGGGCGGCAATGAGCAGTTCTTC.

The CDR3 protein is CASRRTRDSPAGYTF. The CDR3 DNA sequence: TGTGCCAGCAGAAGAACCCGGGACAGCCCGGCGGGCTACACCTTC. V gene TRBV6-5 combines with J gene TRBJ1-2, with 7 nucleotides matching TRBD1. CDR3 length: 15 amino acids. Looked up from germline, CDR1 is MNHEY and CDR2 is SVGAGI. Trimming at V came to 6 bases and at J to 8 bases, leaving 15 bases not matched to a gene.

The chain carries TRBV29-1 and TRBJ2-7; 10 bases align to TRBD2. Germline V gene data show CDR1 as SQVTM and CDR2 as ANQGSEA. V shed 5 bases, J shed 2 bases, and the junction held 12 bases outside the gene matches. The CDR3 is 16 residues long. In DNA, the CDR3 is TGCAGCGTTTATCTCATTAGCGGGGGGAATCCCTACGAGCAGTACTTC. Amino acids: CSVYLISGGNPYEQYF.

This clone was seen only a few times. DNA for the CDR3: TGTGCCAGCAGCTTAAGGAGTCCAGATGAGCAGTTCTTC. Its protein is CASSLRSPDEQFF. The V call is TRBV13, the J call TRBJ2-1; D is uncertain. The CDR3 has 13 residues. Germline values: CDR1 PRHDT, CDR2 FYEKMQ (reference sequence). Trimming left V 2 bases short and J 8 bases short, with 10 bases between.

There are a few counts of this clone. The V call is TRBV6-6, the J call TRBJ1-1, with D uncertain. The length of the CDR3 is 12 residues. Per germline, CDR1 MNHNY and CDR2 SVGAGI (reference sequence). V was trimmed by 5 bases and J by 10 bases, leaving 14 bases between them. CDR3 sequence: CASSPVPGGAFF. CDR3 in DNA: TGTGCCAGCAGTCCCGTACCTGGTGGAGCTTTCTTT.